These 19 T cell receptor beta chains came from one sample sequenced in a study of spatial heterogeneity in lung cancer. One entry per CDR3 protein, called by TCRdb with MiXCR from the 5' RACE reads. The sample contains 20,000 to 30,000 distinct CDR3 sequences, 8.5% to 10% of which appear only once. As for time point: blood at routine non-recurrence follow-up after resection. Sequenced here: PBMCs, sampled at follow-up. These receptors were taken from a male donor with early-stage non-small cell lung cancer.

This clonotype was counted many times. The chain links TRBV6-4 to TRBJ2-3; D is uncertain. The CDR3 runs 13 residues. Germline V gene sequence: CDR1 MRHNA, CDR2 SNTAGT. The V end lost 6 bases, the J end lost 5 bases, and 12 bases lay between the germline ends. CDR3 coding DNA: TGTGCCAGCAGCCCCGGACCCCAAGATACGCAGTATTTT. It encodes CASSPGPQDTQYF.

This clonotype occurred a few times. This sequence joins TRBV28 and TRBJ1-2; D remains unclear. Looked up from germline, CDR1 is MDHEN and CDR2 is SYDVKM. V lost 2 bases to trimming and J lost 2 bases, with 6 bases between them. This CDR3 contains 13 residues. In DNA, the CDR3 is TGTGCCAGCAGTTTAGGCGCCAACTATGGCTACACCTTC. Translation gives CASSLGANYGYTF.

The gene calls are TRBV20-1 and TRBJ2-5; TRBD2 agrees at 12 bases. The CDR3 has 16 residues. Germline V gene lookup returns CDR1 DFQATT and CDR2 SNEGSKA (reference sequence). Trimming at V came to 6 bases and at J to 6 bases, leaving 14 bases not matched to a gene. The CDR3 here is CSARRLAGGPAQTQYF. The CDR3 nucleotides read TGCAGTGCGAGACGGCTAGCGGGGGGGCCGGCGCAGACCCAGTACTTC.

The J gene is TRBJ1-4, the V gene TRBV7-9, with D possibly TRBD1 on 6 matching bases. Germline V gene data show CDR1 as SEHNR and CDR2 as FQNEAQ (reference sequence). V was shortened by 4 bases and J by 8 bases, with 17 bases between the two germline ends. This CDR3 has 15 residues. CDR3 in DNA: TGTGCCAGCAGCTCCTATCAGAAGGGGGAAGAAAAACTGTTTTTT. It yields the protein CASSSYQKGEEKLFF.

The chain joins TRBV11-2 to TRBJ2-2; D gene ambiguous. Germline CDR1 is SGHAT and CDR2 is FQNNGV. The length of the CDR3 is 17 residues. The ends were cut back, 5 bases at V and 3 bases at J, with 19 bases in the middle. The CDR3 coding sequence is TGTGCCAGCAGCGATTTACCCGCACCTAAAGACACCGGGGAGCTGTTTTTT. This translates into CASSDLPAPKDTGELFF.

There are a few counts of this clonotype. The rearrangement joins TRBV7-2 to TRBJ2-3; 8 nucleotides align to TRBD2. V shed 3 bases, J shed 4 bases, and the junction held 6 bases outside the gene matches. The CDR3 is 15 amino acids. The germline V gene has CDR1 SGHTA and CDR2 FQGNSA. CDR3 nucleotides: TGTGCCAGCAGCTTTCTGGCGGGGGGCCCAGATACGCAGTATTTT. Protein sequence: CASSFLAGGPDTQYF. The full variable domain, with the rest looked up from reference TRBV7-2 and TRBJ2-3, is GAGVSQSPSNKVTEKGKDVELRCDPISGHTALYWYRQSLGQGLEFLIYFQGNSAPDKSGLPSDRFSAERTGGSVSTLTIQRTQQEDSAVYLCASSFLAGGPDTQYFGPGTRLTVL.

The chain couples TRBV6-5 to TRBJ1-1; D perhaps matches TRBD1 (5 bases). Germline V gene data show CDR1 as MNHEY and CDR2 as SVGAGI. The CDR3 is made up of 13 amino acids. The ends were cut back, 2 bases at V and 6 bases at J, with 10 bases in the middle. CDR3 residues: CASSYGASPEAFF. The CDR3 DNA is TGTGCCAGCAGTTACGGGGCATCCCCTGAAGCTTTCTTT.

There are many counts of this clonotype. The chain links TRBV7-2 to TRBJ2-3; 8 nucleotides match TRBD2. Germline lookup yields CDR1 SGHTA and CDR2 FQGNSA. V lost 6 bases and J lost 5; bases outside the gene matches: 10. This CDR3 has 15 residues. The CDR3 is CASSFPTSGKDTQYF. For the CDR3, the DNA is TGTGCCAGCAGTTTTCCTACTAGCGGAAAAGATACGCAGTATTTT.

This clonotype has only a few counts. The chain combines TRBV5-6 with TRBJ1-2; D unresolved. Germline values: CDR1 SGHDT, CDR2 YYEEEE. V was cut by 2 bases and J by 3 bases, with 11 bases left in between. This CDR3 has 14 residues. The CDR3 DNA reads TGTGCCAGCAGCTTAGAGGGCTGGGACTATGGCTACACCTTC. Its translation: CASSLEGWDYGYTF.

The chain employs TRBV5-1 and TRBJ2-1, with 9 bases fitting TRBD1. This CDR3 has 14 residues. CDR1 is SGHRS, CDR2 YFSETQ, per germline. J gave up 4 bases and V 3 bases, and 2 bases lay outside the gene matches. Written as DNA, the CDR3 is TGCGCCAGCAGCTCGGGACAGGGTTACAATGAGCAGTTCTTC. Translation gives CASSSGQGYNEQFF.

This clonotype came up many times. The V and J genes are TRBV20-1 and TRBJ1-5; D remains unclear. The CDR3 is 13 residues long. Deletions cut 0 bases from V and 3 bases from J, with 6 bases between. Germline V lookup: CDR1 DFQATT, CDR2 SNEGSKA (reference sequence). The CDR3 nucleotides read TGCAGTGCTAGAGAGGGTCTCAATCAGCCCCAGCATTTT. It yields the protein CSAREGLNQPQHF.

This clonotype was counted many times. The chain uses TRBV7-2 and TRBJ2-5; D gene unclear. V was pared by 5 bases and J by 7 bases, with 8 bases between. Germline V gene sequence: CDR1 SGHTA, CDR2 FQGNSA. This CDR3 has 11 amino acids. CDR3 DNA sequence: TGTGCCAGCAGCAGCATCCGGACCCAGTACTTC. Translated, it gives CASSSIRTQYF.

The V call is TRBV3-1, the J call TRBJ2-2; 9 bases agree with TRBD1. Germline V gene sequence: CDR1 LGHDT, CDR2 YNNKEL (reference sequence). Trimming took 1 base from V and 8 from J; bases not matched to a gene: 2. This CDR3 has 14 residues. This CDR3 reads CASSQGTGEGELFF. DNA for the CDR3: TGTGCCAGCAGCCAAGGGACAGGGGAAGGGGAGCTGTTTTTT.

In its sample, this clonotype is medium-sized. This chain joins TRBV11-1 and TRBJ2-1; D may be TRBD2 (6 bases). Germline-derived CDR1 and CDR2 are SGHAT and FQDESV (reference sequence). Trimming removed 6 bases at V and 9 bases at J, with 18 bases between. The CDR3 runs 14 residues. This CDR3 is CASSPGAGEGEQFF. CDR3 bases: TGTGCCAGCAGTCCCGGAGCGGGCGAAGGTGAGCAGTTCTTC.

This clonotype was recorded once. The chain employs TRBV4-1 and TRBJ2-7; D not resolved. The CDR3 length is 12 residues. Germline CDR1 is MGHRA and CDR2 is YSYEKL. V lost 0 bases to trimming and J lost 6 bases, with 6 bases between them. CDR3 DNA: TGCGCCAGCAGCCAAGATTGGGGCGAGCAGTACTTC. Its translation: CASSQDWGEQYF.

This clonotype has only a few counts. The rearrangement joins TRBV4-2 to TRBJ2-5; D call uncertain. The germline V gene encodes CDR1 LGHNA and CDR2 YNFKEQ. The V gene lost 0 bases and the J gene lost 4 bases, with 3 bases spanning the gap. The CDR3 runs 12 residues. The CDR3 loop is CASSQDRETQYF. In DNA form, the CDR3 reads TGTGCCAGCAGCCAAGACAGAGAGACCCAGTACTTC.

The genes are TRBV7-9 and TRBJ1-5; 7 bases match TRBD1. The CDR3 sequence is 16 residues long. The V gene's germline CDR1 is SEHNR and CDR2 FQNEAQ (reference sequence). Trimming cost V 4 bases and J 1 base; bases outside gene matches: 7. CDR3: CASSSTTGSSNQPQHF. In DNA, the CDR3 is TGTGCCAGCAGCTCTACGACAGGGAGCAGCAATCAGCCCCAGCATTTT.

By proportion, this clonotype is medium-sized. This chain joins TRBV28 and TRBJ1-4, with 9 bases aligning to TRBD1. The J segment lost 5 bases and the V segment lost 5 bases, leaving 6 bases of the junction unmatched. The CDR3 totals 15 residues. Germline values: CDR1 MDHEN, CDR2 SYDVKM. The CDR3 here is CASSPSGTGNEKLFF. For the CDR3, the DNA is TGTGCCAGCAGTCCATCCGGGACAGGGAATGAAAAACTGTTTTTT.

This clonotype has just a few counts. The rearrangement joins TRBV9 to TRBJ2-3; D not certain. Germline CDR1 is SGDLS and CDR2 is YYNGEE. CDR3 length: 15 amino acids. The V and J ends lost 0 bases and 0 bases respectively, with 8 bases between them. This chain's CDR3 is CASSVGGVSTDTQYF. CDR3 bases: TGTGCCAGCAGCGTAGGAGGAGTAAGCACAGATACGCAGTATTTT.